This TCR beta chain was observed in a study of metastatic and nonmetastatic thyroid tumors. Study background: Blood and tumor or nodule tissue repertoires from malignant and benign thyroid patients were compared. Study findings and constraints: Malignant thyroid tumors reportedly exceeded benign nodules significantly in TCR beta diversity, with the difference appearing in blood and tumor.

None of the patients had undergone any treatment ahead of thyroid surgery. Source study methods: The authors used CDR3 differences across clinicopathological groups to build a distant-metastasis classifier for papillary thyroid cancer. Through MiXCR, TCRdb re-clonotyped the PCR reads. In this record, the V and J calls reflect TCRdb's handling and not the investigators' own analysis. Of approximately 20,000 clones in the sample, about 35% were seen once. V was trimmed by 1 base and J by 4 bases, leaving 7 bases between them. This CDR3 spans 13 amino acids. CDR1 is LNHNV, CDR2 YYDKDF, per germline (reference sequence). In the case of this clone: Antigen unknown.

The rearrangement joins TRBV15 to TRBJ2-5; no reliable D call. The TCR originated in a female donor with papillary thyroid cancer or a benign thyroid nodule (not recorded which). Some clones in this sample may be carry-over from other donors' samples. The specimen was tumor tissue. CDR3 protein: CATSRGTGETQYF. In DNA form, the CDR3 reads TGTGCCACCAGCAGAGGGACGGGAGAGACCCAGTACTTC.